This entry lists 7 T cell receptor beta chains sequenced from one sample in a study of T cell responses to AZD1222 COVID-19 vaccine. Using immunoSEQ multiplex PCR, the repertoire was profiled, and TCRdb retains in-frame clones only, with some absent. The data hold more than 75,000 clones, with around nine tenths observed a single time. Source: peripheral blood, taken on day 0 of AZD1222 vaccination. The source is an adult in good health.

This chain links TRBV6-6 with TRBJ2-7, with a possible D match to TRBD2 (5 bases). Germline assignment: CDR1 MNHNY and CDR2 SVGAGI (reference sequence). Trimming took 6 bases from V and 7 from J, leaving 13 bases between them. CDR3 length: 12 residues. CDR3 sequence: CASRKISGEQYF. As DNA, the CDR3 is TGTGCCAGCAGAAAGATCTCGGGGGAGCAGTACTTC.

The rearrangement uses TRBV6-5 and TRBJ2-7; D may be TRBD1 or TRBD2 (5 bases each). This CDR3 region has 15 residues. Germline V lookup: CDR1 MNHEY, CDR2 SVGAGI. Trimming took 0 bases from V and 0 from J, leaving 9 bases between them. CDR3 protein: CASSYSSGSSYEQYF. CDR3 bases: TGTGCCAGCAGTTACTCGTCAGGGAGCTCCTACGAGCAGTACTTC.

The chain joins TRBV7-9 to TRBJ2-3; D gene uncertain. The length of the CDR3 is 13 residues. Trimming took 3 bases from V and 4 from J, leaving 8 bases between them. Germline assignment: CDR1 SEHNR and CDR2 FQNEAQ (reference sequence). CDR3 bases: TGTGCCAGCAGCTTTTCCCGGGCAGATACGCAGTATTTT. It yields the protein CASSFSRADTQYF.

The genes are TRBV6-2 or TRBV6-3 and TRBJ1-2; no definite D call. The CDR3 totals 13 residues. Germline loops: CDR1 MNHEY, CDR2 SVGEGT. V lost 7 bases, J lost 1 base, and 10 bases lay in between. The CDR3: CASTPDHNYGYTF. For the CDR3, the DNA is TGTGCCAGCACCCCCGACCATAACTATGGCTACACCTTC.

V and J are TRBV14 and TRBJ2-1; D gene ambiguous. Germline V lookup: CDR1 SGHDN, CDR2 FVKESK. With 1 base removed from V and 9 bases from J, the gap between germline ends came to 13 bases. The CDR3 consists of 14 residues. CDR3 sequence: CASSQGPPYGEQFF. Written as DNA, the CDR3 is TGTGCCAGCAGCCAAGGGCCACCATACGGTGAGCAGTTCTTC. Using reference TRBV14 and TRBJ2-1 for the parts outside the CDR3, the full variable domain is EAGVTQFPSHSVIEKGQTVTLRCDPISGHDNLYWYRRVMGKEIKFLLHFVKESKQDESGMPNNRFLAERTGGTYSTLKVQPAELEDSGVYFCASSQGPPYGEQFFGPGTRLTVL.

This chain connects TRBV2 to TRBJ2-7; D is possibly TRBD2 (7 bases). The CDR3 is 15 residues long. With 5 bases removed from V and 2 bases from J, the gap between germline ends came to 16 bases. Germline lookup yields CDR1 SNHLY and CDR2 FYNNEI. This CDR3 reads CASSQDGGLTYEQYF. The CDR3 DNA sequence: TGTGCCAGCAGTCAGGACGGGGGGCTAACCTACGAGCAGTACTTC.

The chain employs TRBV2 and TRBJ2-5; 7 bases align to TRBD2. The CDR3 consists of 14 residues. CDR1 is SNHLY, CDR2 FYNNEI, per germline. The V and J ends lost 3 bases and 5 bases, in that order; junction bases with no gene match: 6. As DNA, the CDR3 is TGTGCCAGCAGTGAGACCCCCGGGGGGGAGACCCAGTACTTC. This sequence encodes CASSETPGGETQYF.